The 10 T cell receptor beta chains presented below share a single source sample, sequenced in a study of blood T cell repertoires in COVID-19. Profiled with immunoSEQ multiplex PCR; TCRdb holds only in-frame clones, not every one. The sample shows approximately 210,000 clones, roughly 86% of them seen only once. The sequenced material came from peripheral blood. The receptors shown here come from a woman aged 45-65 years with active or convalescent COVID-19.

The chain uses TRBV7-9 and TRBJ2-7; a weak D match, TRBD2 (6 bases). Trimming took 3 bases from V and 3 from J, leaving 15 bases between them. The CDR3 contains 15 residues. CDR1 and CDR2 from the germline V gene are SEHNR and FQNEAQ (reference sequence). The CDR3 here is CASSLGIGGIYEQYV. The CDR3, as DNA: TGTGCCAGCAGCTTGGGTATAGGAGGGATCTACGAGCAGTACGTC.

This chain connects TRBV5-4 to TRBJ2-3, with a tentative D call TRBD1 (5 bases). This CDR3 region has 13 residues. V was shortened by 4 bases and J by 6 bases, with 12 bases between the two germline ends. The germline V gene encodes CDR1 SGHNT and CDR2 YYREEE (reference sequence). The CDR3 loop is CASSPGPEDTQYF. CDR3 coding DNA: TGTGCCAGCAGCCCAGGGCCCGAGGATACGCAGTATTTT.

The chain carries TRBV19 and TRBJ2-5, with 10 bases aligning to TRBD2. Trimming took 10 bases from V and 5 from J; bases not matched to a gene: 16. From germline, CDR1 is LNHDA and CDR2 SQIVND (reference sequence). CDR3 length equals 16 residues. CDR3 nucleotides: TGTGCCACCAGAAGGCTAGCGGGGGCCAATCGGGAGACCCAGTACTTC. It specifies CATRRLAGANRETQYF.

The V and J genes are TRBV28 and TRBJ2-2; 9 bases agree with TRBD2. V gave up 8 bases and J gave up 5 bases; unmatched junction bases: 12. CDR3 length: 16 amino acids. Germline lookup yields CDR1 MDHEN and CDR2 SYDVKM. Written as DNA, the CDR3 is TGTGCCAGCGCCAGTTTGGCGCGGGAGGGAACCGGGGAGCTGTTTTTT. Residues: CASASLAREGTGELFF.

V usage is TRBV5-1 and J usage is TRBJ2-3; TRBD1 aligns across 8 bases. With V trimmed by 4 bases and J by 5 bases, 15 bases remained unmatched. CDR3 length: 17 residues. CDR1 SGHRS and CDR2 YFSETQ come from the germline V gene. This CDR3 reads CASSVLQLQGAVDTQYF. In nucleotides, the CDR3 is TGCGCCAGCAGCGTATTACAACTCCAGGGGGCGGTAGATACGCAGTATTTT.

This chain uses TRBV19 with TRBJ1-3; D perhaps matches TRBD1 (6 bases). Germline assignment: CDR1 LNHDA and CDR2 SQIVND (reference sequence). The CDR3 covers 14 residues. V was shortened by 6 bases and J by 0 bases, with 9 bases between the two germline ends. The CDR3 sequence is CASRAGDSGNTIYF. CDR3 in DNA: TGTGCCAGTAGGGCAGGGGACTCTGGAAACACCATATATTTT. Variable domain in full (rest from reference TRBV19 and TRBJ1-3): DGGITQSPKYLFRKEGQNVTLSCEQNLNHDAMYWYRQDPGQGLRLIYYSQIVNDFQKGDIAEGYSVSREKKESFPLTVTSAQKNPTAFYLCASRAGDSGNTIYFGEGSWLTVV.

This rearrangement joins TRBV2 to TRBJ2-2; TRBD2 is a possible D gene (5 bases). This CDR3 is built from 14 residues. The V end lost 6 bases, the J end lost 5 bases, and 13 bases lay between the germline ends. Germline-derived CDR1 and CDR2 are SNHLY and FYNNEI. The CDR3 DNA reads as TGTGCCAGCAGGAAATTGGGAGCGACCGGGGAGCTGTTTTTT. It translates to CASRKLGATGELFF.

In its sample, this clone was seen a few times. This chain's CDR3 is CSVATGTHQPQHF. DNA for the CDR3: TGCAGCGTTGCCACAGGGACACATCAGCCCCAGCATTTT. The V call is TRBV29-1, the J call TRBJ1-5, with a tentative D call TRBD1 (6 bases). V lost 4 bases and J lost 5, with 12 bases in between. This CDR3 comprises 13 residues. The V gene's germline CDR1 is SQVTM and CDR2 ANQGSEA.

The chain combines TRBV24-1 with TRBJ1-5; TRBD1 might be the D (5 bases). V lost 6 bases, J lost 9 bases, and 17 bases lay in between. The germline V gene has CDR1 KGHDR and CDR2 SFDVKD. The CDR3 has 14 amino acids. The CDR3 loop reads CATSLGPGNGPQHF. CDR3 sequence (DNA): TGTGCCACCAGTTTAGGGCCAGGGAATGGGCCCCAGCATTTT.

The V gene is TRBV27, the J gene TRBJ2-2; possibly TRBD1 for D (6 bases). Trimming stripped 5 bases from V and 0 bases from J, with 13 bases between. Germline V gene lookup returns CDR1 MNHEY and CDR2 SMNVEV (reference sequence). The CDR3 consists of 16 residues. CDR3 region: CASSPQQGSNTGELFF. The CDR3 region has the DNA TGTGCCAGCAGTCCCCAACAGGGATCGAACACCGGGGAGCTGTTTTTT.